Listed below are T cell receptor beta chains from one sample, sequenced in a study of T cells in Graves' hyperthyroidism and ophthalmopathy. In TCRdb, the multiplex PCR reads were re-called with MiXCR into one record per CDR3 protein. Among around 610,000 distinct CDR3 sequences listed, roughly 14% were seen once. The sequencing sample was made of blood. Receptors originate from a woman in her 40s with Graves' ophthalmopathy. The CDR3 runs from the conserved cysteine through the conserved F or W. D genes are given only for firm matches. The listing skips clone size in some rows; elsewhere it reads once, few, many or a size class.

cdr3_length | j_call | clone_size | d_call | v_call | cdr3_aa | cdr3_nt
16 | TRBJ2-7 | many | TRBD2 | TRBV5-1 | CASSLDPSGVPYEQYF | TGCGCCAGCAGCTTGGATCCTAGCGGGGTCCCCTACGAGCAGTACTTC
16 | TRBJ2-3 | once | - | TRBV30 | CAWSIGRASSTDTQYF | TGTGCCTGGAGTATCGGAAGGGCCTCTAGCACAGATACGCAGTATTTT
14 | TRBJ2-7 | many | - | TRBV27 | CASSPLVDSYEQYF | TGTGCCAGCAGTCCCCTTGTTGACTCCTACGAGCAGTACTTC
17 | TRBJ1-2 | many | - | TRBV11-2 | CASSLDRRGPDGYGYTF | TGTGCCAGCAGCTTAGATCGCAGGGGCCCCGATGGCTATGGCTACACCTTC
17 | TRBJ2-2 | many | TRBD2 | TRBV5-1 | CASSLAGPGLLTGELFF | TGCGCCAGCAGCTTGGCGGGACCGGGACTACTCACCGGGGAGCTGTTTTTT
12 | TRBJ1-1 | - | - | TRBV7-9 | CASSQGRIEAFF | TGTGCCAGCAGTCAAGGACGGATTGAAGCTTTCTTT
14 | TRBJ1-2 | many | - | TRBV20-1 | CSARRLRTRGGYTF | TGCAGTGCTAGGCGACTTAGGACACGAGGTGGCTACACCTTC
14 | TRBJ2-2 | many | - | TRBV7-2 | CASSLAPGTGELFF | TGTGCCAGCAGCTTAGCCCCAGGCACCGGGGAGCTGTTTTTT
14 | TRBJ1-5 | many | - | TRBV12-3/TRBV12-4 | CASSFGVTNQPQHF | TGTGCCAGCAGTTTCGGGGTCACCAATCAGCCCCAGCATTTT
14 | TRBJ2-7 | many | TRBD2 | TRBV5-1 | CASSLGTSGSEQYF | TGCGCCAGCAGCTTGGGGACTAGCGGGAGTGAGCAGTACTTC
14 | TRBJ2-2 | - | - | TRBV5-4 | CASSHTAAVGELFF | TGTGCCAGCAGCCACACTGCAGCTGTCGGGGAGCTGTTTTTT
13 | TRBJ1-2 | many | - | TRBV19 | CASSPTFETGYTF | TGTGCCAGTAGTCCGACTTTCGAGACGGGCTACACCTTC
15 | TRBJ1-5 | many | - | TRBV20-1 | CSASRGRDGNQPQHF | TGCAGTGCTAGCAGGGGCAGGGACGGGAATCAGCCCCAGCATTTT
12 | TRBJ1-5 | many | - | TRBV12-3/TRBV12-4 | CASTTGNQPQHF | TGTGCCAGCACCACGGGCAACCAGCCCCAGCATTTT
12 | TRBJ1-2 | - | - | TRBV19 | CASMGQNYGYTF | TGTGCCAGTATGGGACAAAACTATGGCTACACCTTC
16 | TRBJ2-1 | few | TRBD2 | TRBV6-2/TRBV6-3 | CASSWLLAERYNEQFF | TGTGCCAGCAGTTGGTTGCTAGCGGAAAGATACAATGAGCAGTTCTTC
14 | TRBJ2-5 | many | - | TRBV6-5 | CASGRAGSQETQYF | TGTGCCAGCGGTCGGGCAGGGTCCCAAGAGACCCAGTACTTC
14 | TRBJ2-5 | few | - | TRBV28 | CASSFPPGWETQYF | TGTGCCAGCAGTTTCCCCCCAGGGTGGGAGACCCAGTACTTC
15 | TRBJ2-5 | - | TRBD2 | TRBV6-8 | CASSEPGLAGGTQYF | TGTGCCAGCAGCGAACCGGGACTAGCGGGGGGGACCCAGTACTTC
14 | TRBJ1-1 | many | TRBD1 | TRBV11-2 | CASRSYRGNTEAFF | TGTGCCAGCAGGTCTTACAGGGGGAACACTGAAGCTTTCTTT
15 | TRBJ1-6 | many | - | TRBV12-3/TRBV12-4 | CASSARESYNSPLHF | TGTGCCAGCAGTGCTCGAGAGAGCTATAATTCACCCCTCCACTTT
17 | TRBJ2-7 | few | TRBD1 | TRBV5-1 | CASSFFPRTGSSYEQYF | TGCGCCAGCAGCTTCTTCCCCCGGACAGGGAGTTCCTACGAGCAGTACTTC
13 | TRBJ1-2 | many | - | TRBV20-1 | CSARGTMPLGYTF | TGCAGTGCTAGAGGGACAATGCCTCTTGGCTACACCTTC
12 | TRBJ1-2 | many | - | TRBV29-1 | CSVRTVDYGYTF | TGCAGCGTTAGGACAGTCGACTATGGCTACACCTTC
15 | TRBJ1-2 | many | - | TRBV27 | CASSSTGLANYGYTF | TGTGCCAGCAGTTCTACAGGGCTTGCTAACTATGGCTACACCTTC
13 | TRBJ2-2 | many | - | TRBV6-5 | CASSPSHKSELFF | TGTGCCAGCAGTCCCAGCCATAAGTCGGAGCTGTTTTTT
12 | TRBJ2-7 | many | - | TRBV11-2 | CASSHTRDEQYF | TGTGCCAGCAGCCACACGCGCGACGAGCAGTACTTC
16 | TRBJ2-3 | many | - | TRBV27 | CASSPIGGEDTDTQYF | TGTGCCAGCAGTCCGATCGGGGGAGAGGACACAGATACGCAGTATTTT
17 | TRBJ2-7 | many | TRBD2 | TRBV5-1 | CASSLGLAGGPSYEQYF | TGCGCCAGCAGCTTGGGTTTAGCGGGAGGTCCGTCCTACGAGCAGTACTTC
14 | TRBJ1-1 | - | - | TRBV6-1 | CASIEPGMNTEAFF | TGTGCCAGCATAGAGCCGGGGATGAACACTGAAGCTTTCTTT
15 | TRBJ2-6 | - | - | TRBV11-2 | CASSYKTSGANVLTF | TGTGCCAGCAGCTATAAAACCTCTGGGGCCAACGTCCTGACTTTC
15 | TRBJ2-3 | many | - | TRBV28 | CASSFAGSSTDTQYF | TGTGCCAGCTCTTTCGCAGGATCTAGCACAGATACGCAGTATTTT